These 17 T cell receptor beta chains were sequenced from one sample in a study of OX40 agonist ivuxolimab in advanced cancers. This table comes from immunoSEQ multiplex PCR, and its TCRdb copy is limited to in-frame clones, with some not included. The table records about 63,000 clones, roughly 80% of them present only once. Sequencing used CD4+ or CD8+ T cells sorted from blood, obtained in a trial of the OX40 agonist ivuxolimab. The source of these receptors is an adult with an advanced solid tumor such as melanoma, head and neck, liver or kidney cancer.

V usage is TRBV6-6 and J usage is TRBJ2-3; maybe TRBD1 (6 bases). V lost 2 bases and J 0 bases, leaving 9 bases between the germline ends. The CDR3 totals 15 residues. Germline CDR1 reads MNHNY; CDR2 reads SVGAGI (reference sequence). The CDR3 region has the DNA TGTGCCAGCAGTTACAGAGGGACAAGCACAGATACGCAGTATTTT. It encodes CASSYRGTSTDTQYF.

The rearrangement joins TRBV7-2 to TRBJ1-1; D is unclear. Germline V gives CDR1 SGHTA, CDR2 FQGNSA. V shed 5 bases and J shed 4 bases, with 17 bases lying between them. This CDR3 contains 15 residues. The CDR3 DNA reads TGTGCCAGCAGCAAAGAATCGACCCGGGGCACTGAAGCTTTCTTT. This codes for CASSKESTRGTEAFF.

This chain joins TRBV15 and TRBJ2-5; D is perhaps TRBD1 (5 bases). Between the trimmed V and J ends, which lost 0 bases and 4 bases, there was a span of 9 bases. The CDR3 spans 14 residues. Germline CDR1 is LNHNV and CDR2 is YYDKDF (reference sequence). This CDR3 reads CATSRDQGGETQYF. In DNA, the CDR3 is TGTGCCACCAGCAGAGACCAGGGCGGAGAGACCCAGTACTTC.

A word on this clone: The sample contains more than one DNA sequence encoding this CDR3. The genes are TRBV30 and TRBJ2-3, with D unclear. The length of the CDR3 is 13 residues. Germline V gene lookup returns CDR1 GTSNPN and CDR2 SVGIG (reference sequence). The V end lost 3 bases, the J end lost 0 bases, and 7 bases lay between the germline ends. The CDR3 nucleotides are TGTGCCTGGAGCCCCGACAGCACAGATACGCAGTATTTT. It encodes CAWSPDSTDTQYF. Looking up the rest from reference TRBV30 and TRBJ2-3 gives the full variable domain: SQTIHQWPATLVQPVGSPLSLECTVEGTSNPNLYWYRQAAGRGLQLLFYSVGIGQISSEVPQNLSASRPQDRQFILSSKKLLLSDSGFYLCAWSPDSTDTQYFGPGTRLTVL.

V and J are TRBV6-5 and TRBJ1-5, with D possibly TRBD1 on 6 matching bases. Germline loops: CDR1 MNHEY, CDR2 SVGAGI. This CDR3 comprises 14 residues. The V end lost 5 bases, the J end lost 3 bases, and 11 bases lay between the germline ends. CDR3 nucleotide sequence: TGTGCCAGCAGTCAATACAGGGACAATCAGCCCCAGCATTTT. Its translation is CASSQYRDNQPQHF.

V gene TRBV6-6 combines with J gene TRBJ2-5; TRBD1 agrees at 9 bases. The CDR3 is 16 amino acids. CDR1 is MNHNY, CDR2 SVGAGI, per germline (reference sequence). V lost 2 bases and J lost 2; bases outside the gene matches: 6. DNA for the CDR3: TGTGCCAGCAGTTACCCGGACAGGGGAAGGCAAGAGACCCAGTACTTC. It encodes CASSYPDRGRQETQYF.

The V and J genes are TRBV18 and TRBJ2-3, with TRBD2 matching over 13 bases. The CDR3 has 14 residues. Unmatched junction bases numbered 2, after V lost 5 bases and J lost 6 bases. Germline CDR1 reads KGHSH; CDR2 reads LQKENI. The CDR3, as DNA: TGTGCCAGCTCAACTAGCGGGGGGGCTGATACGCAGTATTTT. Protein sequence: CASSTSGGADTQYF.

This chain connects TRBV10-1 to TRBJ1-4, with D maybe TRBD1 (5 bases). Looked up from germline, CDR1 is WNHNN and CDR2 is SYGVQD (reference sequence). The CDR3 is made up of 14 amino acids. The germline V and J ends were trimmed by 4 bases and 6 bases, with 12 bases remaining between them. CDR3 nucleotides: TGCGCCAGCAGTGCCGCGGGGGAGGATGAAAAACTGTTTTTT. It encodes CASSAAGEDEKLFF.

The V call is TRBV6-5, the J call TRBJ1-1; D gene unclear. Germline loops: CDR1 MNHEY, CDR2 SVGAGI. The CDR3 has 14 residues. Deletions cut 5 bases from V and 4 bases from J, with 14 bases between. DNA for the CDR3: TGTGCCAGCAGTCAGTATCCGGGTGGCACTGAAGCTTTCTTT. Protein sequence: CASSQYPGGTEAFF.

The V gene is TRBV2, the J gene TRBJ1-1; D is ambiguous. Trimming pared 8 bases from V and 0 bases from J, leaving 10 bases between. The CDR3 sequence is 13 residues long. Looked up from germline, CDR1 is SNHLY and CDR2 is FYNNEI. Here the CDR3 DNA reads TGTGCCAGCCAACAGCCTATGAACACTGAAGCTTTCTTT. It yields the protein CASQQPMNTEAFF.

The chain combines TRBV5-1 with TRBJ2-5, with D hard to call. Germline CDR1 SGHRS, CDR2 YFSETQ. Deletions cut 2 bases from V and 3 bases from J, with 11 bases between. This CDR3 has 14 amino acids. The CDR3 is CASSLLPSEETQYF. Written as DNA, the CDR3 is TGCGCCAGCAGCTTACTTCCCTCGGAAGAGACCCAGTACTTC.

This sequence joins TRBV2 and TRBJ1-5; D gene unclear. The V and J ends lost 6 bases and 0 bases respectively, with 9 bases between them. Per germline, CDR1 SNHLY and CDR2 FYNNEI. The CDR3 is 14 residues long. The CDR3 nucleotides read TGTGCCAGCAGGCTGGGTCATAGCAATCAGCCCCAGCATTTT. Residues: CASRLGHSNQPQHF.

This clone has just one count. The CDR3 sequence: CASSQAEQTVGRLRGGYTF. CDR3 coding DNA: TGCGCCAGCAGCCAAGCTGAACAGACAGTCGGTCGTCTTAGAGGCGGCTACACCTTC. The chain carries TRBV4-1 and TRBJ1-2; D is perhaps TRBD1 (5 bases). The CDR3 covers 19 residues. Trimming pared 1 base from V and 8 bases from J, leaving 29 bases between. Germline V CDR1 and CDR2: MGHRA, YSYEKL.

CDR3 amino acids: CASSLDRDSGNTIYF. CDR3 nucleotides: TGTGCCAGCAGCCTAGACAGGGACTCTGGAAACACCATATATTTT. V usage is TRBV6-1 and J usage is TRBJ1-3, with TRBD1 matching 7 bases. From germline, CDR1 is MNHNS and CDR2 SASEGT. This CDR3 has 15 residues. Trimming cost V 6 bases and J 0 bases; bases outside gene matches: 5.

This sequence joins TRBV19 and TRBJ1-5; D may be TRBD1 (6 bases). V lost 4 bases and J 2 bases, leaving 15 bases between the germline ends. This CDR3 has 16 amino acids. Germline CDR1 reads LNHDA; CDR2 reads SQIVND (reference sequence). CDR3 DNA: TGTGCCAGTAGTAGAACAGGGTTGGAAGGCAATCAGCCCCAGCATTTT. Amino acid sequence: CASSRTGLEGNQPQHF. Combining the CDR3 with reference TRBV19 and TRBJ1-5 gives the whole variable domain DGGITQSPKYLFRKEGQNVTLSCEQNLNHDAMYWYRQDPGQGLRLIYYSQIVNDFQKGDIAEGYSVSREKKESFPLTVTSAQKNPTAFYLCASSRTGLEGNQPQHFGDGTRLSIL.

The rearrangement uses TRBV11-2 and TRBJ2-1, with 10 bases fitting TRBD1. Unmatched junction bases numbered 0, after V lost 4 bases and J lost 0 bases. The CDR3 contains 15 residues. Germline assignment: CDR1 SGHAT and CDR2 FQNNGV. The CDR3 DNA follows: TGTGCCAGCAGCTGGGACAGGGGCTCCTACAATGAGCAGTTCTTC. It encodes CASSWDRGSYNEQFF.

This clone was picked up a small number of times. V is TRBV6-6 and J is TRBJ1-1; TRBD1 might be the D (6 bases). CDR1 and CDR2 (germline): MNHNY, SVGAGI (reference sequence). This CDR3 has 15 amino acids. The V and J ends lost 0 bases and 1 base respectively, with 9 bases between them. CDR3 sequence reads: CASSYSQGQNTEAFF. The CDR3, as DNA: TGTGCCAGCAGTTACTCTCAGGGGCAGAACACTGAAGCTTTCTTT.